Listed below are T cell receptor beta chains from one sample, sequenced in a study of T cells in Graves' hyperthyroidism and ophthalmopathy. Using its own MiXCR run on the multiplex PCR reads, TCRdb lists one record per CDR3 protein. The sample contains 300,000 to 450,000 distinct CDR3 sequences, less than 20% of which appear only once. Sequencing was carried out using blood. These receptors originate from a man between 18 and 29 years old with Graves' ophthalmopathy. Each CDR3 is given with its conserved first and last residue. A D gene is named only where the DNA matches it firmly. Clone sizes are given selectively: once, few, many, or a class where the clone is expanded.

d_call	clone_size	v_call	j_call	cdr3_nt	cdr3_aa
.	many	TRBV12-3/TRBV12-4	TRBJ1-3	TGTGCCAGCAGTTTACTGGGGGGCTCCTCTGGAAACACCATATATTTT	CASSLLGGSSGNTIYF
.	many	TRBV10-2	TRBJ2-5	TGCGCCAGCAGTGGGCAAGTCCAACAAGAGACCCAGTACTTC	CASSGQVQQETQYF
.	many	TRBV28	TRBJ1-1	TGTGCCAGCAGTCCAAACACGGACACTGAAGCTTTCTTT	CASSPNTDTEAFF
.	.	TRBV12-3/TRBV12-4	TRBJ2-2	TGTGCCAGCAGTTTAGCGCAAAGCCAGACGGGTGCTGGGGAGCTGTTTTTT	CASSLAQSQTGAGELFF
TRBD1	few	TRBV10-3	TRBJ1-6	TGTGCCATCAGACCGGGACAGGGTGTTTCACCCCTCCACTTT	CAIRPGQGVSPLHF
.	.	TRBV28	TRBJ1-5	TGTGCCAGCAGTCTCCTCGGGGGTGGCAATCAGCCCCAGCATTTT	CASSLLGGGNQPQHF
TRBD2	.	TRBV12-3/TRBV12-4	TRBJ2-3	TGTGCCAGCAGTGACGATTTTATCCATTCATACCTCAGACTAGCGGGGGGGCGAGGAGATACGCAGTATTTT	CASSDDFIHSYLRLAGGRGDTQYF
.	many	TRBV2	TRBJ2-3	TGTGCCAGCAGTGAAGTCGGCACAGATACGCAGTATTTT	CASSEVGTDTQYF
.	.	TRBV19	TRBJ1-1	TGTGCCAGTAGTGCGCGAAACACTGAAGCTTTCTTT	CASSARNTEAFF
TRBD2	many	TRBV7-9	TRBJ2-1	TGTGCCAGCAGCTTGAGGCCGCCTTTGGAGCGGGGGGTGTGGGATGAGCAGTTCTTC	CASSLRPPLERGVWDEQFF
TRBD1	many	TRBV6-1	TRBJ2-7	TGTGCCAGCAGTGAGGTCGGGACAGGGATTTACGAGCAGTACTTC	CASSEVGTGIYEQYF
.	many	TRBV20-1	TRBJ2-5	TGCAGTGCCGAGCGGTTGGGGACCCAGTACTTC	CSAERLGTQYF
.	.	TRBV6-1	TRBJ1-5	TGTGCCAGCAGGCCAGCTGGGACGGAGGGGAGGCCCCAGCATTTT	CASRPAGTEGRPQHF
TRBD1	.	TRBV19	TRBJ2-5	TGTGCCAGTGGGGGAGCCGGGACAGGGCAAGAGACCCAGTACTTC	CASGGAGTGQETQYF
.	many	TRBV3-1	TRBJ1-1	TGTGCCAGCAGCCAAGCTGGGGGGCCAATGAACACTGAAGCTTTCTTT	CASSQAGGPMNTEAFF
.	many	TRBV13	TRBJ1-6	TGTGCCAGCAGCTTGGGGACCCGGGGTATAGGTTCACCCCTCCACTTT	CASSLGTRGIGSPLHF
TRBD1	.	TRBV2	TRBJ2-2	TGTGCCAGCAGGCGAGGACAGGGTTGGGGCGGGGAGCTGTTTTTT	CASRRGQGWGGELFF
.	many	TRBV3-1	TRBJ2-5	TGTGCCAGCAGCCAAGAAGAGACCCAGTACTTC	CASSQEETQYF
.	many	TRBV18	TRBJ2-3	TGTGCCAGCTCGCCAACTCTGGGGCTGACAGATACGCAGTATTTT	CASSPTLGLTDTQYF
TRBD1	once	TRBV28	TRBJ2-7	TGTGCCAGCAGTCGCCCCGGGACAGTAGGCGAGCAGTACTTC	CASSRPGTVGEQYF
.	many	TRBV11-2	TRBJ1-5	TGTGCCAGCAGCTTAGAGCCGGGCTTCAGTCAGCCCCAGCATTTT	CASSLEPGFSQPQHF
.	.	TRBV19	TRBJ1-1	TGTGCCAGTAGCCGGGACGTCCCCCTCCGTGAAGCTTTCTTT	CASSRDVPLREAFF
.	.	TRBV7-9	TRBJ1-2	TGTGCCAGCACCCCCTCGACCCCTAACTATGGCTACACCTTC	CASTPSTPNYGYTF
TRBD1	.	TRBV12-3/TRBV12-4	TRBJ1-3	TGTGCCAGCAGTTCCCCGGGGACAGTTGAAAACACCATATATTTT	CASSSPGTVENTIYF
.	few	TRBV4-2	TRBJ1-1	TGTGCCAGCAGCCAACAGACAGGAATGAACACTGAAGCTTTCTTT	CASSQQTGMNTEAFF
.	many	TRBV12-3/TRBV12-4	TRBJ2-5	TGTGCCAGCAGTTTGGAAAGCCAAGAGACCCAGTACTTC	CASSLESQETQYF
.	many	TRBV5-1	TRBJ1-2	TGCGCCAGCAGCTTGGGGGAACAGCGCTTCTATGGCTACACCTTC	CASSLGEQRFYGYTF
.	many	TRBV11-2	TRBJ1-6	TGTGCCAGCAGCTTCCCGGGCCCTAATTCACCCCTCCACTTT	CASSFPGPNSPLHF
.	few	TRBV14	TRBJ1-5	TGTGCCAGCAGCCAAGGACCGGGACAGCCCCAGCATTTT	CASSQGPGQPQHF
TRBD1	few	TRBV25-1	TRBJ1-2	TGTGCCAGCAGTCAGGGGGCTTCTATCTATGGCTACACCTTC	CASSQGASIYGYTF
.	.	TRBV7-2	TRBJ1-2	TGTGCCAGCAGCTTAGCGGGCGCTTGGGTCTATGGCTACACCTTC	CASSLAGAWVYGYTF
TRBD1	.	TRBV5-5	TRBJ2-1	TGTGCCAGCAGGTCCGGACAGGGAGGTCATGAGCAGTTCTTC	CASRSGQGGHEQFF
.	few	TRBV14	TRBJ1-6	TGTGCCAGCAGCCTTTGGGGGGTAGGTTCACCCCTCCACTTT	CASSLWGVGSPLHF
TRBD2	.	TRBV2	TRBJ2-1	TGTGCCAGCAATTTGGGCGGGGGGGCTGATGAGCAGTTCTTC	CASNLGGGADEQFF
TRBD2	.	TRBV5-6	TRBJ2-1	TGTGCCAGCAGCCTGGGAGGGGCAGCGCAGTTCTTC	CASSLGGAAQFF
.	many	TRBV20-1	TRBJ1-2	TGCAGTGCTAGACCCTGGGAATATGCTGATGGCTACACCTTC	CSARPWEYADGYTF
TRBD1	many	TRBV6-1	TRBJ1-1	TGTGCCAGCAACCCGGGACAGGGTATTTACACTGAAGCTTTCTTT	CASNPGQGIYTEAFF
TRBD2	.	TRBV7-3	TRBJ2-1	TGTGCCAGCAGCACCCCATGGACTAGCGGGGGGGCTACGGATGAGCAGTTCTTC	CASSTPWTSGGATDEQFF
.	.	TRBV6-5	TRBJ1-1	TGTGCCAGCAGTTACTTGGGGGGGAACACTGAAGCTTTCTTT	CASSYLGGNTEAFF
.	.	TRBV7-9	TRBJ1-1	TGTGCCAGCAGCTTAGGCATGGGTAGCACTGAAGCTTTCTTT	CASSLGMGSTEAFF
TRBD1	.	TRBV7-9	TRBJ1-1	TGTGCCAGCAGCCCAAAGGGCAGGGGGCTTGAAGCTTTCTTT	CASSPKGRGLEAFF
.	.	TRBV5-6	TRBJ2-1	TGTGCCAGCAGCTTAGGCGGGACCTGGTTCTTC	CASSLGGTWFF
TRBD2	few	TRBV12-3/TRBV12-4	TRBJ2-1	TGTGCCAGCGGGACTAGCGGGGGGGCCCTTTTTAGCTCCTACAATGAGCAGTTCTTC	CASGTSGGALFSSYNEQFF
TRBD1	.	TRBV27	TRBJ2-2	TGTGCCAGCAGTTTAGCCTTCCGGGACAGTACCGGGGAGCTGTTTTTT	CASSLAFRDSTGELFF